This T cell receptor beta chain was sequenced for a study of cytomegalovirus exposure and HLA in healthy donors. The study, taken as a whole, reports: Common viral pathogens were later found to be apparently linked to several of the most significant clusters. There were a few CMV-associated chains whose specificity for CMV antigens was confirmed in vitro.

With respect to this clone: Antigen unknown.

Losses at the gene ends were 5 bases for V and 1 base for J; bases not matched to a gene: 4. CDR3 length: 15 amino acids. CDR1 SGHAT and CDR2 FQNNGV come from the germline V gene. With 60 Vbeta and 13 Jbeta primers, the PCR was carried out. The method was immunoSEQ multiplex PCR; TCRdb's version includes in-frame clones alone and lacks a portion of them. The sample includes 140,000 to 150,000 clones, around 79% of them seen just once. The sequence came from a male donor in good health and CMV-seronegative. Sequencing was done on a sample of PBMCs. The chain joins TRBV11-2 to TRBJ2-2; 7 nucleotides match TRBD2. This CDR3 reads CASSTLAENTGELFF. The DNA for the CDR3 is TGTGCCAGCAGCACCCTAGCGGAGAACACCGGGGAGCTGTTTTTT.